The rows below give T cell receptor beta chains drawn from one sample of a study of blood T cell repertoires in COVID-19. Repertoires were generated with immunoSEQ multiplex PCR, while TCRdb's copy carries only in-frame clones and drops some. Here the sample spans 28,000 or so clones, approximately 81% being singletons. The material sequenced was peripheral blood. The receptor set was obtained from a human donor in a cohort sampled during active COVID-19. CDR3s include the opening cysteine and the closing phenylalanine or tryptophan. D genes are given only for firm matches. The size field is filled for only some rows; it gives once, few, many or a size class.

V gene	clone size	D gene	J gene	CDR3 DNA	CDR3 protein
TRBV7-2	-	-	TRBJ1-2	TGTGCCAGCAGCTTAGACAGGGTAGCTGGCTACACCTTC	CASSLDRVAGYTF
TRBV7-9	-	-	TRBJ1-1	TGTGCCAGCAGCTTGGGGCTGAGCACTGAAGCTTTCTTT	CASSLGLSTEAFF
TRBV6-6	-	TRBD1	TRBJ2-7	TGTGCCAGCATCCCCGGGACAGGGTTCTACGAGCAGTACTTC	CASIPGTGFYEQYF
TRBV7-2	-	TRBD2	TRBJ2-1	TGTGCCAGCAGCTTAATGCCGGCTAGCGGCGATGAGCAGTTCTTC	CASSLMPASGDEQFF
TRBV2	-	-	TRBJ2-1	TGTGCCAGCGGAGTATCAATAGCGGAGAGCTCCTACAATGAGCAGTTCTTC	CASGVSIAESSYNEQFF
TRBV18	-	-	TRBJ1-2	TGTGCCAGCTCAGCGGGTTCAGGGGCTCAGAGTGGCTACACCTTC	CASSAGSGAQSGYTF
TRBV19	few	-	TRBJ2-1	TGTGCCAGTAGTATGGACGGGGTCTGGGATGAGCAGTTCTTC	CASSMDGVWDEQFF
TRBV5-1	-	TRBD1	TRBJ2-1	TGCGCCAGCAGCTCCGGGACAGCTTTCTTCAATGAGCAGTTCTTC	CASSSGTAFFNEQFF
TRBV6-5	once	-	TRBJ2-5	TGTGCCAGCAGTTATTCACGATGGGGCTCAGAGACCCAGTACTTC	CASSYSRWGSETQYF
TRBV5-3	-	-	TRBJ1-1	TGTGCCAGAAGCCCGCGGTGCTGGGGCGCAGTGAACACTGAAGCTTTCTTT	CARSPRCWGAVNTEAFF
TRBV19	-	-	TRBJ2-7	TGTGCCAGTAGTATTAAAGGGGGTGGCTACGAGCAGTACTTC	CASSIKGGGYEQYF
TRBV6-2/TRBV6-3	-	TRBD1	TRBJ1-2	TGTGCCAGCAGCCTCTTACCCCCCGGGACAGGGGGTGGCTACACCTTC	CASSLLPPGTGGGYTF
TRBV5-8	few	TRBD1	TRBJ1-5	TGTGCCAGCAGCTTGGCGGACAGGGGGAATCAGCCCCAGCATTTT	CASSLADRGNQPQHF
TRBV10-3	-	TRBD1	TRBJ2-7	TGTGCCATTTGGTCCCCGGGACAGGCCTACGAGCAGTACTTC	CAIWSPGQAYEQYF
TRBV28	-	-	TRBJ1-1	TGTGCCAGCAGCCAGAACCTGAACACTGAAGCTTTCTTT	CASSQNLNTEAFF
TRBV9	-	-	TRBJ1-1	TGTGCCAGCAGCGTAAGGACAACGAACACTGAAGCTTTCTTT	CASSVRTTNTEAFF
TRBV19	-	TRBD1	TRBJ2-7	TGTGCCAGTAGTACCCAAACCGGGACAGGGGTCTACGAGCAGTACTTC	CASSTQTGTGVYEQYF
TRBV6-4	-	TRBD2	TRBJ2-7	TGTGCCAGCAGCCCCGGTGCTAGCGGCACCTACGAGCAGTACTTC	CASSPGASGTYEQYF
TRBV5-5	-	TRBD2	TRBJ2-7	TGTGCCAGCAGCATGACTAGCGCAACTTTCTACGAGCAGTACTTC	CASSMTSATFYEQYF
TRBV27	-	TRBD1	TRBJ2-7	TGTGCCAGCAGTCCCGGACAGGGGGGCTCCTACGAGCAGTACTTC	CASSPGQGGSYEQYF